This T cell receptor (beta chain) was captured by sequencing in a study of control samples from healthy donors and cancer patients. CDR1 MNHNY and CDR2 SVGAGI come from the germline V gene (reference sequence). This CDR3 is 15 amino acids long. Trimming removed 0 bases from V and 7 bases from J, with 15 bases in between. Assay: immunoSEQ multiplex PCR; the TCRdb copy retains only in-frame clones and omits some. The sample includes about 31,000 clones, roughly 94% of them seen just once. This receptor was taken from a man in his sixties in good health. V gene TRBV6-6 combines with J gene TRBJ1-1, with D perhaps matching TRBD1 (6 bases). Sequencing was performed on blood. CDR3: CASSYSKGHNYEAFF. The CDR3 DNA reads as TGTGCCAGCAGTTACTCGAAGGGACACAACTATGAAGCTTTCTTT.